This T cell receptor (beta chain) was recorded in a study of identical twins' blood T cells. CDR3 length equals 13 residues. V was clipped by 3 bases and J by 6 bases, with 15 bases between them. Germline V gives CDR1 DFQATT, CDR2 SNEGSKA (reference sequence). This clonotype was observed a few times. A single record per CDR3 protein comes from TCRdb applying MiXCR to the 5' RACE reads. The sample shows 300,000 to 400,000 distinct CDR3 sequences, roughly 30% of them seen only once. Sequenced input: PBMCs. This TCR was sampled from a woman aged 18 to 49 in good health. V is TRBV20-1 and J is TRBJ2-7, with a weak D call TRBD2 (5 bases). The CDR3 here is CSARASSKREQYF. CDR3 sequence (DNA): TGCAGTGCTAGGGCTAGCTCAAAACGCGAGCAGTACTTC.